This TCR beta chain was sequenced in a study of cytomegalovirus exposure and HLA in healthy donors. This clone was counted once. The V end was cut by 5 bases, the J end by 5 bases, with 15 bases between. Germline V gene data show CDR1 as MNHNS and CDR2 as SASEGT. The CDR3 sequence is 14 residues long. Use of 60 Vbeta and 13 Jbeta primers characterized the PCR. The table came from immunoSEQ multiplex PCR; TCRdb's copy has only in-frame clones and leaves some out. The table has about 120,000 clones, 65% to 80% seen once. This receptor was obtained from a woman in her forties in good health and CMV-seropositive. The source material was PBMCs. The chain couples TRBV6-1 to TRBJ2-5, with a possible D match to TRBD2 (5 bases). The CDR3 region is CASSPAGRPETQYF. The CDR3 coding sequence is TGTGCCAGCAGTCCGGCGGGTAGGCCGGAGACCCAGTACTTC.